These 11 T cell receptor beta chains came from one sample sequenced in a study of blood T cell repertoires in COVID-19. Method: immunoSEQ multiplex PCR; TCRdb's copy keeps in-frame clones and lacks some. The table shows some 300,000 clones, with about 88% occurring only once. The specimen was PBMCs or T cells enriched from blood (not recorded which). These receptors originate from a woman between 25 and 40 years old who had recovered from COVID-19.

V gene TRBV11-3 combines with J gene TRBJ2-7, with 9 bases matching TRBD1. Germline V gene lookup returns CDR1 SGHNT and CDR2 YENEEA. The CDR3 covers 14 residues. V dropped 5 bases and J dropped 3; count of bases not matched to a gene: 5. CDR3 protein: CASSLRQGDYEQYF. The CDR3 coding sequence is TGTGCCAGCAGCCTCCGACAGGGGGACTACGAGCAGTACTTC.

This clone was counted once. The chain links TRBV2 to TRBJ2-2; TRBD1 matches at 7 bases. The CDR3 covers 15 residues. V lost 4 bases to trimming and J lost 3 bases; unmatched junction nucleotides: 5. Germline V gene lookup returns CDR1 SNHLY and CDR2 FYNNEI. The CDR3 here is CASSVGDSDTGELFF. In DNA form, the CDR3 reads TGTGCCAGCAGTGTCGGGGACAGTGACACCGGGGAGCTGTTTTTT.

This clone was counted a few times. The V call is TRBV29-1, the J call TRBJ2-1; 9 bases agree with TRBD2. This CDR3 contains 13 residues. J lost 7 bases, V lost 8 bases, and 9 bases had no gene match. Germline V lookup: CDR1 SQVTM, CDR2 ANQGSEA. CDR3 loop: CSFNTAGGNEQFF. In DNA form, the CDR3 reads TGCAGCTTCAATACCGCGGGGGGGAATGAGCAGTTCTTC.

This chain joins TRBV5-4 and TRBJ1-2; TRBD1 might be the D (6 bases). CDR1 and CDR2 (germline): SGHNT, YYREEE (reference sequence). There are 14 residues in the CDR3. Trimming cost V 4 bases and J 3 bases, with 13 bases left between them. The CDR3 is CASSPLTGHYGYTF. In DNA form, the CDR3 reads TGTGCCAGCAGCCCCCTGACAGGCCACTATGGCTACACCTTC.

The chain carries TRBV28 and TRBJ1-1, with D maybe TRBD1 (5 bases). The CDR3 runs to 15 residues. Germline V lookup: CDR1 MDHEN, CDR2 SYDVKM. V lost 5 bases to trimming and J lost 1 base, with 14 bases between them. CDR3 nucleotides: TGTGCCAGCAGTCCCCGGGGGGGAAGGAACACTGAAGCTTTCTTT. Protein sequence: CASSPRGGRNTEAFF.

This clone was observed once. The chain joins TRBV6-4 to TRBJ1-6, with D possibly matching TRBD1 (6 bases). CDR3 size: 15 residues. The V end lost 6 bases, the J end lost 7 bases, and 16 bases lay between the germline ends. Germline-derived CDR1 and CDR2 are MRHNA and SNTAGT. The CDR3 DNA is TGTGCCAGCAGCGACCACAGGGAGTCCAATTCACCCCTCCACTTT. As protein: CASSDHRESNSPLHF.

This clone was seen only once. This sample also contains other DNA sequences that code for the same CDR3. The rearrangement uses TRBV2 and TRBJ2-5; 13 bases align to TRBD2. The V segment lost 4 bases and the J segment 2 bases; nucleotides outside the gene matches: 1. The CDR3 is 15 amino acids. In germline, CDR1 is SNHLY, CDR2 FYNNEI. In nucleotides, the CDR3 is TGTGCCAGCAGTGTACTAGCGGGGGGGCAAGAGACCCAGTACTTC. This codes for CASSVLAGGQETQYF.

The rearrangement links TRBV10-3 to TRBJ2-3; 11 positions match TRBD2. CDR3 size: 18 residues. Unmatched junction bases numbered 11, after V lost 4 bases and J lost 2 bases. Germline loops: CDR1 ENHRY, CDR2 SYGVKD. CDR3 nucleotide sequence: TGTGCCATCAGTGTAGGGACTAGCGGCCTACAAGCCACAGATACGCAGTATTTT. This translates into CAISVGTSGLQATDTQYF.

The J gene is TRBJ1-6, the V gene TRBV6-1, with D possibly matching TRBD1 (6 bases). Trimming removed 2 bases from V and 7 bases from J, with 12 bases in between. From germline, CDR1 is MNHNS and CDR2 SASEGT. The CDR3 length is 15 residues. CDR3 bases: TGTGCCAGCAGTGAACCGGGGGGGCGGAATTCACCCCTCCACTTT. It yields the protein CASSEPGGRNSPLHF.

The chain is built from TRBV7-6 and TRBJ2-7; TRBD2 aligns across 10 bases. The V gene's germline CDR1 is SGHVS and CDR2 FNYEAQ. The CDR3 extends over 16 amino acids. V dropped 5 bases and J dropped 4; count of bases not matched to a gene: 11. CDR3: CASSQSSGGAPYEQYF. The CDR3 DNA reads as TGTGCCAGCAGCCAATCGAGCGGGGGGGCCCCATACGAGCAGTACTTC.

This clone has just one count. The rearrangement uses TRBV4-3 and TRBJ2-1; 8 nucleotides align to TRBD1. After removal of 4 bases from V and 6 bases from J, the junction contained 5 bases not matched to a gene. The CDR3 totals 14 residues. The germline CDR1 and CDR2 sequences are LGHNA and YSLEER. CDR3 sequence: CASSPDRVVNEQFF. The CDR3 DNA reads as TGCGCCAGCAGCCCGGACAGGGTGGTCAATGAGCAGTTCTTC.